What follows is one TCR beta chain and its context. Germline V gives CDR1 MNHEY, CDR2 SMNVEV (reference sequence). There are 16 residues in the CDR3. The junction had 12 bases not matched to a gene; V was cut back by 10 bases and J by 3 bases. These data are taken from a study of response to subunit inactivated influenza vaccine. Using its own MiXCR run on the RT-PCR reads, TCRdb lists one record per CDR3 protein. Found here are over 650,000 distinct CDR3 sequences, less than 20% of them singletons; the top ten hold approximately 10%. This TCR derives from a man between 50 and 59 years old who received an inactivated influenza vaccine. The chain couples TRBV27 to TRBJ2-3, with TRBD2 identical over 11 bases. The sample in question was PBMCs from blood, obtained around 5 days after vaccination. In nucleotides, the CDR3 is TGTGCCACCGCGAACGGGGGACTAGCGGCGACAGATACGCAGTATTTT. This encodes CATANGGLAATDTQYF.